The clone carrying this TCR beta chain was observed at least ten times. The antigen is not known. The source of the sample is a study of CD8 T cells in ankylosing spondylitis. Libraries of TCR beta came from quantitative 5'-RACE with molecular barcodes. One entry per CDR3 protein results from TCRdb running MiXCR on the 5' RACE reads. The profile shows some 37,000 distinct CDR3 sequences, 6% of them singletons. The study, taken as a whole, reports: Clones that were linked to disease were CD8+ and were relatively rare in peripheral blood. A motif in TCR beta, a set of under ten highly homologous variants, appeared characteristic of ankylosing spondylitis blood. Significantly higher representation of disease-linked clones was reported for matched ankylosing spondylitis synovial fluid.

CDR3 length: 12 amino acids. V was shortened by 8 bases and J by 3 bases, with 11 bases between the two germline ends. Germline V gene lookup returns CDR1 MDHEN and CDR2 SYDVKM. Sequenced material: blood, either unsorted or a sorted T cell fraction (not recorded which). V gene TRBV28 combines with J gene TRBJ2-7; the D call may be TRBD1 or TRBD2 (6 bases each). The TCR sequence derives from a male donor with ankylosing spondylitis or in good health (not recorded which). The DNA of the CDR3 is TGTGCCAGCGGGGGGCGCGTCTACGAGCAGTACTTC. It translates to CASGGRVYEQYF.